These 16 T cell receptor beta chains originate from one sample sequenced in a study of blood T cell repertoires in COVID-19 (TCRdb year 2020). Library preparation was by the immunoSEQ multiplex PCR assay. The immuneACCESS repertoire file appears here via TCRdb, limited to in-frame rearrangements. These files lack a portion of the clones; in checked studies, under half of the deficit traces to unresolved V genes, and the cause of the others is not known. The sample table lists some 320,000 clones, more than 90% of them with a count of one. The biggest ten clones account for around 2.5% of the sample. The specimen sequenced was PBMCs or T cells enriched from blood (not recorded which). All receptors derive from a man between 60 and 75 years old who had recovered from COVID-19.

V is TRBV9 and J is TRBJ2-5; D possibly corresponds to TRBD2 (6 bases). The ends were cut back, 0 bases at V and 4 bases at J, with 13 bases in the middle. This CDR3 is 15 amino acids long. Germline CDR1 reads SGDLS; CDR2 reads YYNGEE. CDR3 sequence: CASSVGWRGSETQYF. The CDR3 DNA follows: TGTGCCAGCAGCGTAGGGTGGAGGGGATCAGAGACCCAGTACTTC.

V usage is TRBV11-3 and J usage is TRBJ2-1, with D perhaps TRBD2 (5 bases). The CDR3 loop spans 16 amino acids. The germline V gene encodes CDR1 SGHNT and CDR2 YENEEA. With 4 bases removed from V and 3 bases from J, the gap between germline ends came to 16 bases. The CDR3 loop reads CASSSLDGKLYNEQFF. CDR3 DNA sequence: TGTGCCAGCAGCTCCTTGGACGGGAAACTCTACAATGAGCAGTTCTTC.

This chain joins TRBV4-1 and TRBJ2-5; 8 bases map to TRBD2. The CDR3 covers 16 residues. The junction had 9 bases not matched to a gene; V was cut back by 1 base and J by 5 bases. Germline CDR1 MGHRA, CDR2 YSYEKL. The CDR3 reads CASSQGSGGYRETQYF. CDR3 bases: TGCGCCAGCAGCCAAGGGTCGGGAGGGTACCGGGAGACCCAGTACTTC.

This chain uses TRBV7-2 with TRBJ1-5, with TRBD1 matching 8 bases. Germline CDR1 reads SGHTA; CDR2 reads FQGNSA. J was trimmed by 2 bases and V by 3 bases; bases with no gene match: 3. The CDR3 consists of 15 residues. The chain's CDR3 is CASSFGQGGNQPQHF. The CDR3 DNA reads TGTGCCAGCAGCTTCGGACAGGGAGGCAATCAGCCCCAGCATTTT.

The V gene is TRBV4-3, the J gene TRBJ1-5, with 8 bases aligning to TRBD1. V was clipped by 1 base and J by 6 bases; unmatched bases: 5. In germline, CDR1 is LGHNA, CDR2 YSLEER. There are 15 residues in the CDR3. CDR3: CASSQGTGIGQPQHF. The DNA for the CDR3 is TGCGCCAGCAGCCAAGGGACAGGGATTGGTCAGCCCCAGCATTTT.

The chain recombines TRBV10-3 with TRBJ2-2; 7 bases agree with TRBD2. V shed 6 bases and J 6 bases; nucleotides not matched to a gene: 4. The CDR3 is 13 amino acids. CDR1 ENHRY and CDR2 SYGVKD come from the germline V gene. CDR3 sequence (DNA): TGTGCCATCAGCGAAACTAGCGCCGGGGAGCTGTTTTTT. Encoded protein: CAISETSAGELFF.

The rearrangement links TRBV11-1 to TRBJ2-5, with a weak D call TRBD1 (7 bases). CDR1 and CDR2 (germline): SGHAT, FQDESV (reference sequence). Trimming took 1 base from V and 3 from J, leaving 12 bases between them. The CDR3 is 15 residues long. CDR3 bases: TGTGCCAGCAGCTTAGGACAGGGAGGCGAAGAGACCCAGTACTTC. Translated: CASSLGQGGEETQYF.

The chain links TRBV6-5 to TRBJ1-1; tentative D call: TRBD1 (5 bases). This CDR3 comprises 14 residues. Per germline, CDR1 MNHEY and CDR2 SVGAGI. The germline V and J ends were trimmed by 2 bases and 1 base, with 8 bases remaining between them. The CDR3 region is CASSYDRKNTEAFF. CDR3 coding DNA: TGTGCCAGCAGTTACGACAGAAAGAACACTGAAGCTTTCTTT.

The chain has TRBV18 and TRBJ1-2; maybe TRBD1 (5 bases). The CDR3 covers 16 residues. CDR1 is KGHSH, CDR2 LQKENI, per germline. V was trimmed by 2 bases and J by 4 bases, leaving 17 bases between them. This chain's CDR3 is CASSPYPGGSAYGYTF. CDR3 nucleotide sequence: TGTGCCAGCTCACCATACCCGGGGGGGTCCGCCTATGGCTACACCTTC. The full variable domain, its missing parts supplied by reference TRBV18 and TRBJ1-2, is NAGVMQNPRHLVRRRGQEARLRCSPMKGHSHVYWYRQLPEEGLKFMVYLQKENIIDESGMPKERFSAEFPKEGPSILRIQQVVRGDSAAYFCASSPYPGGSAYGYTFGSGTRLTVV.

The rearrangement links TRBV20-1 to TRBJ1-1; 9 nucleotides align to TRBD1. The CDR3 is made up of 12 amino acids. After removal of 3 bases from V and 9 bases from J, the junction contained 5 bases not matched to a gene. CDR1 and CDR2 from the germline V gene are DFQATT and SNEGSKA (reference sequence). The chain's CDR3 is CSASIQGAQAFF. CDR3 nucleotide sequence: TGCAGTGCTAGTATACAGGGGGCCCAAGCTTTCTTT.

The chain recombines TRBV7-8 with TRBJ2-6; tentatively, D is TRBD2 (5 bases). V was cut by 1 base and J by 0 bases, with 13 bases left in between. The CDR3 covers 18 residues. Germline V gene lookup returns CDR1 SGHVS and CDR2 FQNEAQ. The CDR3 bases are TGTGCCAGCAGCTTAGACGGAGGTTTGAGCTCTGGGGCCAACGTCCTGACTTTC. Protein: CASSLDGGLSSGANVLTF.

This chain joins TRBV6-6 and TRBJ1-5, with TRBD1 as a possible D gene (6 bases). The CDR3 extends over 14 amino acids. V lost 6 bases and J lost 2, with 11 bases in between. Germline values: CDR1 MNHNY, CDR2 SVGAGI (reference sequence). Here the CDR3 reads CASRQTGGNQPQHF. The CDR3 nucleotides read TGTGCCAGCAGACAGACAGGAGGCAATCAGCCCCAGCATTTT.

The rearrangement links TRBV4-1 to TRBJ1-1; D is uncertain. CDR1 is MGHRA, CDR2 YSYEKL, per germline. With 3 bases removed from V and 0 bases from J, the gap between germline ends came to 26 bases. There are 20 residues in the CDR3. The CDR3 is CASSHFDRSRFVALNTEAFF. DNA for the CDR3: TGCGCCAGCAGCCACTTTGATCGATCCCGCTTCGTCGCGCTGAACACTGAAGCTTTCTTT.

V and J are TRBV3-1 (or the pseudogene TRBV3-2) and TRBJ1-1, with TRBD1 matching over 8 bases. Germline loops: CDR1 LGHDT, CDR2 YNNKEL (reference sequence). This CDR3 is 15 amino acids long. V gave up 4 bases and J gave up 0 bases; unmatched junction bases: 4. The CDR3, as DNA: TGTGCCAGCAGCCCTGGACAGGGAATGAACACTGAAGCTTTCTTT. Translating it yields CASSPGQGMNTEAFF.

This chain links TRBV6-2 or TRBV6-3 with TRBJ2-7; 8 nucleotides agree with TRBD1. V shed 5 bases and J 2 bases; nucleotides not matched to a gene: 8. Germline V gene lookup returns CDR1 MNHEY and CDR2 SVGEGT. The length of the CDR3 is 15 residues. The CDR3 DNA is TGTGCCAGCAGTCGACAGGGGCTCGGCACCTACGAGCAGTACTTC. The encoded protein is CASSRQGLGTYEQYF.

V is TRBV4-2 and J is TRBJ2-3; 12 bases match TRBD2. The CDR3 length is 19 residues. Germline V lookup: CDR1 LGHNA, CDR2 YNFKEQ. The V and J ends lost 0 bases and 0 bases, in that order; junction bases with no gene match: 7. CDR3 in DNA: TGTGCCAGCAGCCAAGAAACTAGCGGGGGGCCCCCTAGCACAGATACGCAGTATTTT. Its protein is CASSQETSGGPPSTDTQYF.